These 17 T cell receptor beta chains came from one sample sequenced in a study of blood T cell repertoires in COVID-19. Repertoires were generated with immunoSEQ multiplex PCR, while TCRdb's copy carries only in-frame clones and drops some. The repertoire holds 80,000 or so clones, with about 76% as singletons. Specimen: peripheral blood. These receptors all come from a man of 80 years or more with acute or convalescent COVID-19.

This chain uses TRBV5-1 with TRBJ2-3; 7 bases match TRBD2. V lost 1 base, J lost 3 bases, and 8 bases stayed unmatched. CDR1 and CDR2 from the germline V gene are SGHRS and YFSETQ. This CDR3 has 16 residues. The CDR3 region is CASSLSGDSATDTQYF. CDR3 bases: TGCGCCAGCAGCTTGAGCGGGGACTCGGCGACAGATACGCAGTATTTT.

The chain recombines TRBV28 with TRBJ2-1; 12 nucleotides align to TRBD2. Unmatched junction bases numbered 7, after V lost 7 bases and J lost 3 bases. CDR1 is MDHEN and CDR2 is SYDVKM in the germline V gene. The CDR3 is 16 amino acids. DNA for the CDR3: TGTGCCAGCACCCTGACTAGCGGGAGTTTCTACAATGAGCAGTTCTTC. Its translation is CASTLTSGSFYNEQFF.

The chain links TRBV19 to TRBJ1-6; 7 bases line up with TRBD1. Per the germline V gene, CDR1 is LNHDA and CDR2 is SQIVND (reference sequence). The V segment lost 4 bases and the J segment 7 bases; nucleotides outside the gene matches: 4. This CDR3 is built from 14 residues. The CDR3 DNA reads TGTGCCAGTAGTAGCCCGGGACAGAATTCACCCCTCCACTTT. It is translated as CASSSPGQNSPLHF.

The chain has TRBV6-1 and TRBJ1-1; D unresolved. This CDR3 region has 16 residues. Trimming removed 4 bases from V and 0 bases from J, with 15 bases in between. The germline gives CDR1 MNHNS, CDR2 SASEGT. The CDR3 protein is CASSVSTRVVNTEAFF. CDR3 coding DNA: TGTGCCAGCAGTGTATCCACCCGGGTCGTGAACACTGAAGCTTTCTTT.

The chain is built from TRBV29-1 and TRBJ1-2; 7 nucleotides match TRBD1. The CDR3 extends over 12 amino acids. CDR1 and CDR2 from the germline V gene are SQVTM and ANQGSEA. The CDR3 loop reads CAKVEGASGYTF. Here the CDR3 DNA reads TGCGCCAAGGTCGAGGGGGCGTCTGGCTACACCTTC.

The count of this clone is one. The genes are TRBV28 and TRBJ1-1; D uncertain. The CDR3 loop spans 12 amino acids. Germline V gene sequence: CDR1 MDHEN, CDR2 SYDVKM. V was trimmed by 5 bases and J by 4 bases, leaving 8 bases between them. CDR3 residues: CASSPLSTEAFF. DNA for the CDR3: TGTGCCAGCAGTCCTTTGAGCACTGAAGCTTTCTTT.

The table lists this clone with a count of one. The chain is built from TRBV5-1 and TRBJ2-2; D might be TRBD2 (6 bases). V was cut by 0 bases and J by 7 bases, with 13 bases left in between. This CDR3 has 15 residues. Germline CDR1 SGHRS, CDR2 YFSETQ. Here the CDR3 reads CASSLGDFWGGELFF. DNA of the CDR3: TGCGCCAGCAGCTTGGGGGACTTCTGGGGCGGGGAGCTGTTTTTT.

In its sample, this clone was seen once. V gene TRBV28 combines with J gene TRBJ1-5, with TRBD1 identical over 8 bases. Trimming cost V 5 bases and J 0 bases; bases outside gene matches: 9. This CDR3 has 17 amino acids. Germline assignment: CDR1 MDHEN and CDR2 SYDVKM. CDR3 amino acids: CASSDRGLQYSNQPQHF. The CDR3 DNA reads as TGTGCCAGCAGTGACAGGGGTCTCCAATATAGCAATCAGCCCCAGCATTTT.

This chain uses TRBV5-8 with TRBJ1-3; D ambiguous. V lost 0 bases and J lost 1, with 5 bases in between. Germline values: CDR1 SGHTS, CDR2 YDEGEE. The CDR3 is 14 residues long. This chain's CDR3 is CASSLGTSGNTIYF. The DNA for the CDR3 is TGTGCCAGCAGCTTGGGGACTTCTGGAAACACCATATATTTT.

This chain links TRBV19 with TRBJ1-6, with 7 bases matching TRBD1. CDR1 and CDR2 (germline): LNHDA, SQIVND (reference sequence). The CDR3 is 15 amino acids. V was clipped by 4 bases and J by 7 bases; unmatched bases: 7. In DNA, the CDR3 is TGTGCCAGTAGTACGCGACAGGGATTGAATTCACCCCTCCACTTT. It yields the protein CASSTRQGLNSPLHF.

This rearrangement joins TRBV7-3 to TRBJ2-3; 9 bases are shared with TRBD2. The CDR3 loop spans 14 amino acids. Trimming took 5 bases from V and 0 from J; bases not matched to a gene: 0. The V gene's germline CDR1 is SGHTA and CDR2 FQGTGA. CDR3 bases: TGTGCCAGCAGCCTAGCGGGGAGCACAGATACGCAGTATTTT. Its protein product is CASSLAGSTDTQYF.

In regard to this clone: In the same sample, other DNA sequences code for this CDR3. CDR3 nucleotide sequence: TGTGCCAGCAGCCTGGGGGGGTCCTACAATGAGCAGTTCTTC. It is translated as CASSLGGSYNEQFF. The chain employs TRBV3-1 (or the pseudogene TRBV3-2) and TRBJ2-1, with 7 bases that match TRBD2. The CDR3 length is 14 residues. V lost 4 bases and J lost 1; bases outside the gene matches: 1. Germline V gene sequence: CDR1 LGHDT, CDR2 YNNKEL (reference sequence).

This chain connects TRBV28 to TRBJ2-1; maybe TRBD1 (5 bases). V lost 5 bases, J lost 2 bases, and 13 bases lay in between. Per the germline V gene, CDR1 is MDHEN and CDR2 is SYDVKM. The CDR3 length is 15 residues. CDR3 bases: TGTGCCAGCAGTCCCCCCAGGGTCCCCTACAATGAGCAGTTCTTC. Amino acids: CASSPPRVPYNEQFF. The complete variable domain, with remaining parts taken from reference TRBV28 and TRBJ2-1, reads DVKVTQSSRYLVKRTGEKVFLECVQDMDHENMFWYRQDPGLGLRLIYFSYDVKMKEKGDIPEGYSVSREKKERFSLILESASTNQTSMYLCASSPPRVPYNEQFFGPGTRLTVL.

The chain combines TRBV19 with TRBJ2-1; 8 positions agree with TRBD2. The CDR3 sequence is 16 residues long. Germline V gene lookup returns CDR1 LNHDA and CDR2 SQIVND (reference sequence). Losses at the gene ends were 3 bases for V and 2 bases for J; bases not matched to a gene: 6. CDR3 bases: TGTGCCAGTAGTATTCAAAGCGGGAGCCCCTACAATGAGCAGTTCTTC. As protein: CASSIQSGSPYNEQFF.

V and J are TRBV5-6 and TRBJ1-5, with D maybe TRBD1 (5 bases). CDR3 size: 14 residues. V was shortened by 1 base and J by 5 bases, with 10 bases between the two germline ends. The germline CDR1 and CDR2 sequences are SGHDT and YYEEEE. The CDR3, as DNA: TGTGCCAGCAGCTTGCGGGGGTCACATCAGCCCCAGCATTTT. This sequence encodes CASSLRGSHQPQHF.

This clone occurred a few times. V and J are TRBV5-1 and TRBJ1-4; 9 bases match TRBD1. Germline V gene lookup returns CDR1 SGHRS and CDR2 YFSETQ. The ends lost 5 bases at V and 6 bases at J; junction bases unmatched: 8. The CDR3 totals 15 residues. Here the CDR3 reads CASSSGTGYYEKLFF. As DNA, the CDR3 is TGCGCCAGCAGTTCCGGGACAGGGTATTATGAAAAACTGTTTTTT.

V and J are TRBV3-1 (or the pseudogene TRBV3-2) and TRBJ2-5, with 13 bases matching TRBD2. Germline trimming cut 4 bases from V and 1 base from J; bases unmatched to any gene: 6. The CDR3 consists of 17 residues. The germline gives CDR1 LGHDT, CDR2 YNNKEL (reference sequence). The CDR3 sequence is CASSPGTSGTFQETQYF. The CDR3 coding sequence is TGTGCCAGCAGCCCGGGGACTAGCGGGACTTTCCAAGAGACCCAGTACTTC.